The source of this T cell receptor beta chain is a study of blood T cells in healthy people across ages. Overall study context: In model experiments, template switching was able to capture about one barcoded beta molecule for every two T cells that were present. Study-level results: More naive CD4+ cells and higher diversity marked long-lived donors relative to aged donors.

From germline, CDR1 is DFQATT and CDR2 SNEGSKA (reference sequence). CDR3 length: 14 amino acids. J gave up 4 bases and V 5 bases, and 6 bases lay outside the gene matches. Each donor had around 10 milliliters of peripheral blood drawn. A word on this clonotype: What it binds is not known.

It was with a sample-barcoded 5' primer and a J-beta primer mix that a second PCR of about 7 to 12 cycles was run. Each cDNA molecule carried a tag from a template-switch adaptor that contained 12 random nucleotides. Via MiXCR, TCRdb re-called the 5' RACE reads, giving one row per CDR3 protein. In the table there are approximately 800,000 distinct CDR3 sequences, 35% to 50% of which are singletons. The TCR originated in a man aged 80 or over in good health. Source material: blood. The chain recombines TRBV20-1 with TRBJ2-2; 8 bases fit TRBD1. In DNA, the CDR3 is TGCAGTGCTGGACAGGGTGACGGCACCGGGGAGCTGTTTTTT. Translated, it gives CSAGQGDGTGELFF.